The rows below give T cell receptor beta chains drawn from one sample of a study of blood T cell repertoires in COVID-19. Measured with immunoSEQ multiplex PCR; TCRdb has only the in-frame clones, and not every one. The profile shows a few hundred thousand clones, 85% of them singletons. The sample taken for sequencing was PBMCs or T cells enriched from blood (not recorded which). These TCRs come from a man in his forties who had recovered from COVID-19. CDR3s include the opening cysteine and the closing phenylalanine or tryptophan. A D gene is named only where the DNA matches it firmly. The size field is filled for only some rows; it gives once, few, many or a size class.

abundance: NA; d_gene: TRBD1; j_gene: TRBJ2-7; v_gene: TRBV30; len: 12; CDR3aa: CAWSLQGNEQYF; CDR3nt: TGTGCCTGGAGTTTACAGGGGAACGAGCAGTACTTC
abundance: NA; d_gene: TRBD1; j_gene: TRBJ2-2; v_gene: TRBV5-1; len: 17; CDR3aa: CASSFPPGQGAVGELFF; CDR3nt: TGCGCCAGCAGCTTCCCCCCGGGACAGGGGGCGGTCGGGGAGCTGTTTTTT
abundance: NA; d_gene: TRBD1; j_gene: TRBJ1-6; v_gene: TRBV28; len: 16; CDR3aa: CASNTPGGQGASPLHF; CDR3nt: TGTGCCAGCAATACCCCCGGGGGACAGGGCGCTTCACCCCTCCACTTT
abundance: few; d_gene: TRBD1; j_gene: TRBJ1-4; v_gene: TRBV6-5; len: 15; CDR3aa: CASSQPGTGNEKLFF; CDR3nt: TGTGCCAGCAGCCAGCCCGGGACAGGGAACGAAAAACTGTTTTTT
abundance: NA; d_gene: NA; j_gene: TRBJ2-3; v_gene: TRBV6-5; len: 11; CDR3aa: CASLGRDTQYF; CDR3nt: TGTGCCAGTTTGGGGCGAGATACGCAGTATTTT
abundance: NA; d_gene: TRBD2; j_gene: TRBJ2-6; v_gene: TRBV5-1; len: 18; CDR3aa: CASSLVSGSATGANVLTF; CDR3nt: TGCGCCAGCAGCTTAGTGAGCGGGAGTGCGACTGGGGCCAACGTCCTGACTTTC
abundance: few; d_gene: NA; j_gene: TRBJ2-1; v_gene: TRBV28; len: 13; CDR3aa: CASSHGLYNEQFF; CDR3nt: TGTGCCAGCAGTCACGGACTATACAATGAGCAGTTCTTC
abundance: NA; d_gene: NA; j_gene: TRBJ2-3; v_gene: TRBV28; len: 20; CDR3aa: CASGPGLLGTRWTSTDTQYF; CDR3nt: TGTGCCAGCGGTCCCGGTCTCCTCGGGACTCGATGGACGAGCACAGATACGCAGTATTTT
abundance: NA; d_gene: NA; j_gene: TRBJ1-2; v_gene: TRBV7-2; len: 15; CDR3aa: CASSLLGRENYGYTF; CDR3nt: TGTGCCAGCAGCTTATTAGGCAGGGAAAACTATGGCTACACCTTC
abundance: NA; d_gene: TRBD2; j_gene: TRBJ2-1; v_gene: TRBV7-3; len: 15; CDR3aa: CASSATSGPYNEQFF; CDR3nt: TGTGCCAGCAGCGCAACTAGCGGGCCCTACAATGAGCAGTTCTTC
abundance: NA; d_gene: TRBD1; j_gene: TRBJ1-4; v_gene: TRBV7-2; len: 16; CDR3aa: CASSPKKGTGREKLFF; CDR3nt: TGTGCCAGCAGCCCAAAGAAAGGGACAGGGAGAGAAAAACTGTTTTTT
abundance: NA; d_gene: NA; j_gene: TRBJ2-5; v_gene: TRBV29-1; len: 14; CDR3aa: CSVQLEVPAETQYF; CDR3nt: TGCAGCGTTCAGTTAGAGGTTCCAGCAGAGACCCAGTACTTC
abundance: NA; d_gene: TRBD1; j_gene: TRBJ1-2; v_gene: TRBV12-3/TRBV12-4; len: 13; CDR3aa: CASSPGGNYGYTF; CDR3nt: TGTGCCAGCAGTCCAGGGGGTAACTATGGCTACACCTTC
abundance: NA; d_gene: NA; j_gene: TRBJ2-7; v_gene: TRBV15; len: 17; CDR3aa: CATSRESLRGTFYEQYF; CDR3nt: TGTGCCACCAGCAGAGAATCCCTAAGGGGTACCTTCTACGAGCAGTACTTC
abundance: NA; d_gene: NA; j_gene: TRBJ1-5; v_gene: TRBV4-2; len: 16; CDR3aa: CASSQEAGGTNQPQHF; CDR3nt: TGTGCCAGCAGCCAAGAGGCGGGGGGGACCAATCAGCCCCAGCATTTT
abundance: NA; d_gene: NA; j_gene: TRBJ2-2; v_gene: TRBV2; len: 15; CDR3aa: CASSPTGTNTGELFF; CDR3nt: TGTGCCAGCAGCCCAACCGGGACTAACACCGGGGAGCTGTTTTTT
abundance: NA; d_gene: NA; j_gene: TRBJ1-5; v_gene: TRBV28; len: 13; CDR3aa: CASSRDSYQPQHF; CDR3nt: TGTGCCAGCAGTAGGGACTCTTATCAGCCCCAGCATTTT
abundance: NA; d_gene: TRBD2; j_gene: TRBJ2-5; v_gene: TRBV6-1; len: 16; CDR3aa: CASSEGLAGLRETQYF; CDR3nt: TGTGCCAGCAGTGAAGGACTAGCGGGACTGCGGGAGACCCAGTACTTC
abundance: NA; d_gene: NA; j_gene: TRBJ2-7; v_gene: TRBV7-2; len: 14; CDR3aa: CASSLGTVSYEQYF; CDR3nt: TGTGCCAGCAGCTTAGGGACAGTTTCCTACGAGCAGTACTTC
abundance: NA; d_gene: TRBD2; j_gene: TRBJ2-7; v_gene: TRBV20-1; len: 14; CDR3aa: CSARGTSSYYEQYF; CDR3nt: TGCAGTGCTCGTGGGACTAGCAGCTACTACGAGCAGTACTTC
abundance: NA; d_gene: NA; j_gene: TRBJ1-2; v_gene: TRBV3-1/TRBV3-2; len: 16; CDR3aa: CASSQDTVLRRYGYTF; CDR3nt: TGTGCCAGCAGCCAGGATACAGTACTTCGCCGCTATGGCTACACCTTC
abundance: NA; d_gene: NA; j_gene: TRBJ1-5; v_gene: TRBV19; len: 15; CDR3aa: CASINRAQDNQPQHF; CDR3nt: TGTGCCAGTATAAACAGGGCGCAGGATAACCAGCCCCAGCATTTT
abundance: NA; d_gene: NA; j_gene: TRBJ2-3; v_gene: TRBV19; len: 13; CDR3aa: CASSIGKAGTQYF; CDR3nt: TGTGCCAGTAGTATTGGTAAAGCAGGGACGCAGTATTTT
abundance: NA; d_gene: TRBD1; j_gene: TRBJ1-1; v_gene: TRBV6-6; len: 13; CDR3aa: CASFPDRVAEAFF; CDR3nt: TGTGCCAGCTTTCCAGACAGGGTTGCTGAAGCTTTCTTT
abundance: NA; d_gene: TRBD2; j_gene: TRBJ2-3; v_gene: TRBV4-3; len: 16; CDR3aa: CASSQGASGPTDTQYF; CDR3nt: TGCGCCAGCAGCCAAGGGGCTAGCGGCCCCACAGATACGCAGTATTTT
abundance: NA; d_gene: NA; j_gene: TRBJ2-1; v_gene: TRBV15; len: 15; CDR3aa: CATSRDGYIHNEQFF; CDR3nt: TGTGCCACCAGCAGAGACGGGTATATACACAATGAGCAGTTCTTC
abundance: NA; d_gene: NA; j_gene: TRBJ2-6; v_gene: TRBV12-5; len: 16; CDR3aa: CASGFKPGSGANVLTF; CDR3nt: TGTGCTAGTGGTTTTAAGCCGGGCTCTGGGGCCAACGTCCTGACTTTC
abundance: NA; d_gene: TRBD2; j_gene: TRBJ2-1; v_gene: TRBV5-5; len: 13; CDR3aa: CASSGGTSGREFF; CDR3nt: TGTGCCAGCAGCGGGGGGACTAGCGGGAGAGAGTTCTTC
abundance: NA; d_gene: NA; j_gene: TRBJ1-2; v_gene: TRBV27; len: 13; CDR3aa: CASGRGAFYGYTF; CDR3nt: TGTGCCTCGGGCCGGGGGGCATTCTATGGCTACACCTTC
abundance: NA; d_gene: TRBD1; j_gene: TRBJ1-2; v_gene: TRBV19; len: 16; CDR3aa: CASSLRDRELIYGYTF; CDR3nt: TGTGCCAGTAGTCTCCGGGACAGGGAATTAATCTATGGCTACACCTTC
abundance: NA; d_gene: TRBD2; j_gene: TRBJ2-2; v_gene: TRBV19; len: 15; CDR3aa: CASRIGGRVAGELFF; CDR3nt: TGTGCCAGTAGAATAGGCGGGAGGGTCGCCGGGGAGCTGTTTTTT
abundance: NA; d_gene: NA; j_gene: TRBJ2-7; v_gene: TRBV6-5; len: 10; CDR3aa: CASSLYEQYF; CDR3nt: TGTGCCAGCAGTCTGTACGAGCAGTACTTC
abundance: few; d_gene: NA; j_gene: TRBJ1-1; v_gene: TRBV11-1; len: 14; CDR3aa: CASSLKELSTEAFF; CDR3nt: TGTGCCAGCAGCTTAAAAGAGCTTAGCACTGAAGCTTTCTTT
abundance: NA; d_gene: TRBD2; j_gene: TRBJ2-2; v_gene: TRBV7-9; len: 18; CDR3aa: CASSGPGTSGRDTGELFF; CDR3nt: TGTGCCAGCAGCGGACCCGGGACTAGCGGGAGAGATACCGGGGAGCTGTTTTTT